This T cell receptor (beta chain) comes out of a study of memory CD4+ T cells and cytomegalovirus serostatus. Across the whole study: Of the healthy Belgian adults, fewer than 10 were CMV seropositive and 20 to 30 seronegative.

Single viable CD3+CD4+CD8-CD45RO+ cells were sorted as the memory CD4+ T cells. In its sample, this clone ranks as medium-sized (0.01 to 0.1%). The antigen remains unidentified. The authors' processing: After removing out-of-frame reads, over 2 million distinct TCRbeta sequences remained. TCRdb keeps only in-frame clones here, not all; method: immunoSEQ multiplex PCR. From that table come the V and J calls and clone size; the DNA was used to work out D and trimming. Of fewer than 50,000 clones listed, about 79% are singletons. General study findings and limits: Repertoires predicted CMV serostatus with median bootstrapped AUC of about 0.96. Each of 67 CMV-associated TCRbeta sequences occurred in one to five individuals.

The V gene's germline CDR1 is LGHNT and CDR2 FRNRAP. CDR3 length: 14 amino acids. V was pared by 0 bases and J by 7 bases, with 6 bases of the junction left unmatched. Source material: memory CD4+ T cells from blood. The chain has TRBV12-5 and TRBJ2-7, with 7 bases fitting TRBD1. The receptor was derived from an adult in good health and CMV-seronegative. This chain's CDR3 is CASGLVEGAGEQYF. The CDR3 nucleotides are TGTGCTAGTGGTTTGGTCGAGGGGGCAGGGGAGCAGTACTTC.